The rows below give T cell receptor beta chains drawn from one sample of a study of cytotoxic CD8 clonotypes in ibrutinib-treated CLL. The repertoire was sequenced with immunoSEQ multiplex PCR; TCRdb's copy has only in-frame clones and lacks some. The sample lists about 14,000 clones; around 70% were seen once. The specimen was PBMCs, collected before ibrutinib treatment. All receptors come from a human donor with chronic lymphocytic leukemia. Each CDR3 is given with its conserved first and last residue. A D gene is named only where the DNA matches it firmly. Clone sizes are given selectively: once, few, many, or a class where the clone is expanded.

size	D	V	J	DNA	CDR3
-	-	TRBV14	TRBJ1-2	TGTGCCAGCAGCCCCCGGACAAGGGATGGCTACACCTTC	CASSPRTRDGYTF
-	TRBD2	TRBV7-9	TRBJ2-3	TGTGCCAGCAGCTTAGGGGTTAGCGGGGGCCCTGGAGATACGCAGTATTTT	CASSLGVSGGPGDTQYF
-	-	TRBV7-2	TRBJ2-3	TGTGCCAGCAGCCCGACCTACTCCACAGATACGCAGTATTTT	CASSPTYSTDTQYF
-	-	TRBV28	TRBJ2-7	TGTGCCAGCAGTCCACCCGGGTACGAGCAGTACTTC	CASSPPGYEQYF
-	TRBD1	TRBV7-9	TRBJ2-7	TGTGCCAGCAGCAGCCGCCCCGGGACAGGGTCCTACGAGCAGTACTTC	CASSSRPGTGSYEQYF
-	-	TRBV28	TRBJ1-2	TGTGCCAGCAGTTTGGGGCGGGCAGGGCCCTATGGCTACACCTTC	CASSLGRAGPYGYTF
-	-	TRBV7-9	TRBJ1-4	TGTGCCAGCGGACCGACAGCAACTAATGAAAAACTGTTTTTT	CASGPTATNEKLFF
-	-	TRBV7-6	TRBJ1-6	TGTGCCAGCAGCTTATCGGGGTGGGGGACCTCCACTTCACCCCTCCACTTT	CASSLSGWGTSTSPLHF
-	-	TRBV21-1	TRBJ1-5	TGTGCCAGCAGCAAAGGGTGTAGGGGAACAGGGGGTCAGCCCCAGCATTTT	CASSKGCRGTGGQPQHF
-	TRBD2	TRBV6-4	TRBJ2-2	TGTGCCAGCACCCCGACTAGCGGGGGGGCCGGGGAGCTGTTTTTT	CASTPTSGGAGELFF
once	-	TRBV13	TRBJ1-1	TGTGCCAGCAGCTTAAGACAGTCACCCAGAACTTTCTTT	CASSLRQSPRTFF